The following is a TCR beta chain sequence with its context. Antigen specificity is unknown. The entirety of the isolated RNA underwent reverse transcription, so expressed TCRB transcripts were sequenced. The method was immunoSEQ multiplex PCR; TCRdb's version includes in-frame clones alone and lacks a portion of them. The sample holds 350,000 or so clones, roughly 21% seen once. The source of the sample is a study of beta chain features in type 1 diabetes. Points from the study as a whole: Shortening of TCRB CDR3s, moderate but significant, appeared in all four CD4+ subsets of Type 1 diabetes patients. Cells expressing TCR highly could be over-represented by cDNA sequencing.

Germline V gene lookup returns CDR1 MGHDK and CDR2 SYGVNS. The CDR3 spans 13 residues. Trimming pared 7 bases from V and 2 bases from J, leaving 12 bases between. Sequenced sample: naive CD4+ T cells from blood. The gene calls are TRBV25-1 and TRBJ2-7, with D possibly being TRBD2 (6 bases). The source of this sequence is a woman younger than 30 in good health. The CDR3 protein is CASTGDPAYEQYF. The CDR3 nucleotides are TGTGCCAGCACGGGAGACCCGGCCTACGAGCAGTACTTC.